This is a list of T cell receptor beta chains from one sample in a study of CD8 T cells in ankylosing spondylitis. Using its own MiXCR run on the 5' RACE reads, TCRdb lists one record per CDR3 protein. The sample holds fewer than 130,000 distinct CDR3 sequences; around 24% are singletons and the top ten take 9% to 15%. Sequenced sample: synovial fluid, either unsorted or a sorted T cell fraction (not recorded which). Source of these receptors: a male donor with ankylosing spondylitis. Each CDR3 is given with its conserved first and last residue. The order of the fields is D gene, V gene, clone size, J gene, CDR3 DNA, CDR3 protein. A D gene is named only where the DNA matches it firmly. The size field is filled for only some rows; it gives once, few, many or a size class.

>.|TRBV12-3/TRBV12-4|few|TRBJ2-7
TGTGCCAGCAGTTTAGACAGGGCCTACGAGCAGTACTTC
CASSLDRAYEQYF
>TRBD1|TRBV24-1|.|TRBJ2-3
TGTGCCACCAGTGACCGGGGACAGGGGTTAACAGATACGCAGTATTTT
CATSDRGQGLTDTQYF
>.|TRBV6-1|.|TRBJ2-6
TGTGCCAGCAGTGGGGTCTCTGAGGCCAACGTCCTGACTTTC
CASSGVSEANVLTF
>.|TRBV14|.|TRBJ2-1
TGTGCCAGCAGCCAAGTTCTAGGGGCCTACAATGAGCAGTTCTTC
CASSQVLGAYNEQFF
>.|TRBV20-1|.|TRBJ1-5
TGCAGTGCCAGGACTCTAGGCAATCAGCCCCAGCATTTT
CSARTLGNQPQHF
>TRBD2|TRBV6-2/TRBV6-3|.|TRBJ2-1
TGTGCCAGCAGATTAAGAGCGGGATTCTCCTACAATGAGCAGTTCTTC
CASRLRAGFSYNEQFF
>.|TRBV7-8|.|TRBJ1-6
TGTGCCAGCAGCTTAAATTCGGGGGGCTATTCACCCCTCCACTTT
CASSLNSGGYSPLHF
>TRBD1|TRBV3-1|few|TRBJ1-1
TGTGCCAGCAGCCAAGTCCGCAGGGGGTACACTGAAGCTTTCTTT
CASSQVRRGYTEAFF
>TRBD2|TRBV10-3|few|TRBJ2-5
TGTGCCATCAGTCAAACAACCCCGGGACTAGCGGGAGCCGGAGAGACCCAGTACTTC
CAISQTTPGLAGAGETQYF
>.|TRBV20-1|.|TRBJ2-1
TGCAGTGCCCGACGAAGCTCCTACAATGAGCAGTTCTTC
CSARRSSYNEQFF
>.|TRBV7-2|.|TRBJ1-2
TGTGCCAGCAGCTTACTAAAGGGGCGCGGCTATGGCTACACCTTC
CASSLLKGRGYGYTF
>TRBD2|TRBV9|few|TRBJ2-7
TGTGCCAGCAGCGTAGGACTAGCGGGGGGCCACGAGCAGTACTTC
CASSVGLAGGHEQYF
>TRBD1|TRBV20-1|.|TRBJ1-6
TGCAGTGTTCCTACAGGGGCGATTAATTCACCCCTCCACTTT
CSVPTGAINSPLHF
>TRBD1|TRBV27|.|TRBJ1-1
TGTGCCAGCAGCTACAGGGGGCAGGGCACTGAAGCTTTCTTT
CASSYRGQGTEAFF
>.|TRBV30|.|TRBJ2-7
TGTGCCTGGCGCCAGGGAGGGGGCTACGAGCAGTACTTC
CAWRQGGGYEQYF
>TRBD1|TRBV30|once|TRBJ1-5
TGTGCCTGGGGGCCGGGACAGGGGAATCAGCCCCAGCATTTT
CAWGPGQGNQPQHF
>TRBD2|TRBV2|few|TRBJ2-5
TGTGCCAGCCGGAGACTAGCGGAGTGGGAGACCCAGTACTTC
CASRRLAEWETQYF
>.|TRBV7-9|.|TRBJ1-4
TGTGCCAGCAGCTTAATAGTAGCGGCGGAAAACGAAAAACTGTTTTTT
CASSLIVAAENEKLFF
>.|TRBV11-3|.|TRBJ1-4
TGTGCCAGCAGCTTAAGGACCACAACTAATGAAAAACTGTTTTTT
CASSLRTTTNEKLFF
>TRBD2|TRBV6-4|few|TRBJ2-1
TGTGCCAGCAGTGCGGGACTAGAGGGCAATGAGCAGTTCTTC
CASSAGLEGNEQFF
>TRBD1|TRBV20-1|many|TRBJ2-5
TGCAGTGCCACAGGGGGCAGGGAGACCCAGTACTTC
CSATGGRETQYF
>TRBD2|TRBV2|few|TRBJ2-1
TGTGCCAGCACCCGGCGGACTAGCGGGAGTGGTCTCTCCTACAATGAGCAGTTCTTC
CASTRRTSGSGLSYNEQFF
>TRBD2|TRBV5-1|.|TRBJ2-7
TGCGCCAGCAGGGGACTAGCGGGAGTGGACGAGCAGTACTTC
CASRGLAGVDEQYF
>TRBD1|TRBV20-1|many|TRBJ2-3
TGCAGTGCCACAGGGGGCTCGGGCACAGATACGCAGTATTTT
CSATGGSGTDTQYF
>.|TRBV6-1|.|TRBJ1-1
TGTGCCAGCAGTGGCCCGGGAGTCGTGAACACTGAAGCTTTCTTT
CASSGPGVVNTEAFF
>.|TRBV12-3/TRBV12-4|few|TRBJ1-2
TGTGCCAGCAGTTTCTCCCAAGGGGAATATGGCTACACCTTC
CASSFSQGEYGYTF